The TCR beta chain described here comes from a study of blood T cell repertoires in COVID-19. J was trimmed by 7 bases and V by 2 bases; bases with no gene match: 12. Germline CDR1 SEHNR, CDR2 FQNEAQ (reference sequence). CDR3 length: 17 amino acids. The repertoire was sequenced with immunoSEQ multiplex PCR; TCRdb's copy has only in-frame clones and lacks some. The sample records some 380,000 clones, 88% being singletons. This clonotype originated in a woman in her 40s with acute COVID-19. This chain connects TRBV7-9 to TRBJ2-3, with TRBD1 matching over 10 bases. The sequenced sample consisted of PBMCs or T cells enriched from blood (not recorded which). CDR3 sequence: CASSLNPRTGGVNTQYF. The CDR3, as DNA: TGTGCCAGCAGCTTAAACCCTCGGACAGGGGGTGTAAATACGCAGTATTTT.